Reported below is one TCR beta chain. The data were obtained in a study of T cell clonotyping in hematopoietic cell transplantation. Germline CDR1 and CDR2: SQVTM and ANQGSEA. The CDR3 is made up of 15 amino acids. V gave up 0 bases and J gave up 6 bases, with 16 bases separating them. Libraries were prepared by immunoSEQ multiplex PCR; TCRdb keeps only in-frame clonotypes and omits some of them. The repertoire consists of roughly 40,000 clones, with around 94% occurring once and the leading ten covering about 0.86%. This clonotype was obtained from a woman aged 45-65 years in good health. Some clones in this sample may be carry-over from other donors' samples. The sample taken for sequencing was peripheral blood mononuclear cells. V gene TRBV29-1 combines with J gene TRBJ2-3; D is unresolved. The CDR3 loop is CSVEDGVAVGDTQYF. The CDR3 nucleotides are TGCAGCGTTGAAGACGGCGTCGCGGTAGGGGATACGCAGTATTTT.